A selection of T cell receptor beta chains follows, all from one sample in a study of response to subunit inactivated influenza vaccine. TCRdb called the RT-PCR reads again in MiXCR, with one record for every CDR3 protein. The repertoire has hundreds of thousands of distinct CDR3 sequences, around 20% of them found once; the top ten carry around 10%. Specimen: PBMCs from blood, collected less than 22 months after vaccination. The receptors stem from a man aged 45-69 years who received an inactivated influenza vaccine. The CDR3 runs from the conserved cysteine through the conserved F or W. The D gene is left open where the match is weak. Clone size appears in some rows only: once, few, many, or a class for an expanded clone.

cdr3_aa cdr3_nt d_call j_call v_call clone_size
CASSQGTGRSYEQYF TGTGCCAGCAGCCAAGGAACAGGGAGATCCTACGAGCAGTACTTC . TRBJ2-7 TRBV4-2 .
CASREDPGSPAEQYF TGTGCCAGCAGAGAAGATCCGGGATCCCCCGCCGAGCAGTACTTC . TRBJ2-7 TRBV28 few
CASRSSGPSGNTIYF TGTGCCAGCAGATCCTCGGGACCCTCTGGAAACACCATATATTTT . TRBJ1-3 TRBV28 few
CAISESLGFDGYTF TGTGCCATCAGTGAGTCTCTAGGGTTCGACGGCTACACCTTC . TRBJ1-2 TRBV10-3 few
CSARVPGAAEKLFF TGCAGTGCTAGAGTCCCGGGGGCAGCCGAAAAACTGTTTTTT . TRBJ1-4 TRBV20-1 few
CASNRQGTYEQYF TGTGCCAGCAACCGCCAGGGCACCTACGAGCAGTACTTC . TRBJ2-7 TRBV6-1 few
CSARPFRGSLDEQYF TGCAGTGCTAGGCCTTTTAGGGGGTCCTTGGACGAGCAGTACTTC . TRBJ2-7 TRBV20-1 few
CASRMENSYEQYF TGTGCCAGCAGAATGGAAAACTCCTACGAGCAGTACTTC . TRBJ2-7 TRBV12-3/TRBV12-4 .
CASARGGAQGEQFF TGTGCCAGCGCTAGGGGGGGGGCGCAGGGTGAGCAGTTCTTC . TRBJ2-1 TRBV2 few
CASRIGTGGFYGYTF TGTGCCAGCAGGATCGGGACAGGAGGTTTCTATGGCTACACCTTC TRBD1 TRBJ1-2 TRBV7-2 .
CASSQPENTEAFF TGTGCCAGCAGCCAACCGGAGAACACTGAAGCTTTCTTT . TRBJ1-1 TRBV6-6 .
CSARELPDEQFF TGCAGTGCTCGGGAGCTCCCCGATGAGCAGTTCTTC . TRBJ2-1 TRBV20-1 .
CASSPGTLPEAFF TGTGCCAGCAGCCCAGGGACCCTACCTGAAGCTTTCTTT . TRBJ1-1 TRBV3-1 few
CASSIPGTPRAYYEQYF TGTGCCAGCAGCATCCCCGGGACCCCGAGGGCCTACTACGAGCAGTACTTC . TRBJ2-7 TRBV21-1 few
CSASPGTNYGYTF TGCAGTGCTAGCCCGGGAACTAACTATGGCTACACCTTC . TRBJ1-2 TRBV20-1 .
CASSYLRWDRDSRERDTEAFF TGTGCCAGCAGCTATTTGAGATGGGACCGGGACAGCAGAGAGAGGGACACTGAAGCTTTCTTT TRBD1 TRBJ1-1 TRBV6-2/TRBV6-3 few
CSAARGTEAFF TGCAGCGCCGCTCGGGGAACTGAAGCTTTCTTT . TRBJ1-1 TRBV29-1 few
CSAMGTGYRSGNTIYF TGCAGTGCTATGGGGACAGGGTACCGCTCTGGAAACACCATATATTTT TRBD1 TRBJ1-3 TRBV20-1 .
CASSLRPWGKATEAFF TGCGCCAGCAGCCTCCGCCCTTGGGGTAAAGCCACTGAAGCTTTCTTT . TRBJ1-1 TRBV4-1 few
CASSLDRGDRETQYF TGTGCCAGCAGCTTGGACAGGGGGGATAGGGAGACCCAGTACTTC TRBD1 TRBJ2-5 TRBV5-5 few
CASSYRDRGRLDTEAFF TGTGCCAGCAGTTACCGGGACAGGGGGCGCCTGGACACTGAAGCTTTCTTT TRBD1 TRBJ1-1 TRBV11-2 .
CSGTRAGGLNEQFF TGCAGTGGCACGCGGGCGGGGGGGCTGAATGAGCAGTTCTTC TRBD2 TRBJ2-1 TRBV29-1 .
CATSPDGTNTEAFF TGTGCCACCAGCCCGGACGGAACTAACACTGAAGCTTTCTTT . TRBJ1-1 TRBV24-1 many
CASSEGASPLHF TGTGCCAGCTCCGAGGGGGCTTCACCCCTCCACTTT TRBD1 TRBJ1-6 TRBV25-1 few
CSARDGLNTEAFF TGCAGTGCTAGGGACGGCCTGAACACTGAAGCTTTCTTT . TRBJ1-1 TRBV20-1 .
CSARDIQGATATNEKLFF TGCAGTGCTAGAGATATTCAGGGGGCGACGGCAACTAATGAAAAACTGTTTTTT TRBD1 TRBJ1-4 TRBV20-1 many
CASSQGVGGQETQYF TGTGCCAGCAGCCAAGGGGTGGGGGGGCAAGAGACCCAGTACTTC TRBD2 TRBJ2-5 TRBV4-2 few
CASSQPASPLHF TGCGCCAGCAGCCAACCTGCTTCACCCCTCCACTTT . TRBJ1-6 TRBV4-1 .
CASITDSSYNEQFF TGTGCCAGCATTACCGACTCGTCCTACAATGAGCAGTTCTTC . TRBJ2-1 TRBV12-3/TRBV12-4 few